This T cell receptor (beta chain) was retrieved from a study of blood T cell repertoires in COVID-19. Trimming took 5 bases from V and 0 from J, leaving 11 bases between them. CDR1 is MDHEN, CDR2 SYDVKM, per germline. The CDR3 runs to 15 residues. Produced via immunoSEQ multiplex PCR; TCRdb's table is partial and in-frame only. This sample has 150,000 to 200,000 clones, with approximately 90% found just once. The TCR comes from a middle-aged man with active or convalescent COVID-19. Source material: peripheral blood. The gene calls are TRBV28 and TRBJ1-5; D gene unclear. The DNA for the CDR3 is TGTGCCAGCAGTCGGGATCAATATAGCAATCAGCCCCAGCATTTT. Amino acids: CASSRDQYSNQPQHF.